Listed here is a single T cell receptor beta chain. Its antigen remains unidentified. Amplification used 60 Vbeta primers and 13 Jbeta primers. TCRdb's table, derived via immunoSEQ multiplex PCR, lists solely in-frame clones and lacks some. The top ten clones hold 5.9% of a sample with more than 80,000 clones, more than 60% of them seen once. The entry originates in a study of cytomegalovirus exposure and HLA in healthy donors. Findings and caveats of the study: Sequencing likely generated an artifact that appeared as a cluster of highly shared sequence variants. An analysis was carried out later, and it reportedly showed fewer N-insertions in an Asian-associated ancestry cluster than the approximately 610-donor mean. By a later analysis, the bulk of CMV-associated TCR beta chains appeared HLA-restricted. Later on, an analysis showed TCR association rates differing by HLA locus, with DRB1 the most and HLA-C the fewest.

Input material: PBMCs. The clonotype was recovered from a man between 18 and 29 years old in good health and CMV-seropositive.

As DNA, the CDR3 is TGTGCCAGCAGCCAAGGTCCTCGCGGCGGGCCCACAGATACGCAGTATTTT. The encoded protein is CASSQGPRGGPTDTQYF. This rearrangement joins TRBV4-2 to TRBJ2-3; maybe TRBD2 (5 bases). The CDR3 length is 17 residues. V lost 1 base and J 2 bases, leaving 16 bases between the germline ends. Germline lookup yields CDR1 LGHNA and CDR2 YNFKEQ.